What follows are 7 T cell receptor beta chains derived from one specimen sequenced in a study of T-cell memory formation after mild COVID-19. TCRdb reanalysed the 5' RACE reads using MiXCR and keeps one entry per CDR3 protein. This sample has around 500,000 distinct CDR3 sequences, with 15% to 20% found just once. The specimen sequenced was PBMCs or a T cell subset sorted from them (not recorded which). These receptors all come from an adult woman who had mild COVID-19 (a few samples of this study predate the infection). Cell type and time point are not known.

V and J are TRBV7-3 and TRBJ2-5, with 10 bases matching TRBD2. In germline, CDR1 is SGHTA, CDR2 FQGTGA. J was trimmed by 1 base and V by 1 base; bases with no gene match: 6. The CDR3 length is 17 residues. The CDR3 region has the DNA TGTGCCAGCAGCTTAAGGCGCGCTAGCGGGGGCCAAGAGACCCAGTACTTC. Translating it yields CASSLRRASGGQETQYF.

This clonotype came up many times. The rearrangement uses TRBV12-3 or TRBV12-4 and TRBJ2-7, with TRBD2 as a possible D gene (6 bases). V was clipped by 5 bases and J by 2 bases, with 13 bases between them. There are 14 residues in the CDR3. CDR3 DNA sequence: TGTGCCAGCAGTCAAGTGCCGGGGGCCTACGAGCAGTACTTC. Translated, it gives CASSQVPGAYEQYF.

The V and J genes are TRBV24-1 and TRBJ2-2, with a possible D match to TRBD2 (6 bases). Germline V gene data show CDR1 as KGHDR and CDR2 as SFDVKD. The CDR3 runs 13 residues. V was pared by 9 bases and J by 7 bases, with 14 bases between. The CDR3 reads CATWRGFDGELFF. The DNA of the CDR3 is TGTGCCACCTGGAGGGGCTTTGACGGGGAGCTGTTTTTT.

This chain links TRBV4-1 with TRBJ2-7; weak D call: TRBD2 (6 bases). This CDR3 is 16 amino acids long. V was pared by 5 bases and J by 5 bases, with 22 bases between. Germline V CDR1 and CDR2: MGHRA, YSYEKL. In nucleotides, the CDR3 is TGCGCCAGCAGCTCCGGACGAGGGACTTTGCGGGACGAGCAGTACTTC. Translating gives CASSSGRGTLRDEQYF.

The CDR3 coding sequence is TGTGCCAGCAGTCCCCCCCACCTCAACACTGAAGCTTTCTTT. Translated: CASSPPHLNTEAFF. V and J are TRBV12-3 or TRBV12-4 and TRBJ1-1; the D is unclear. Trimming cost V 5 bases and J 2 bases, with 12 bases left between them. This CDR3 has 14 residues.

This chain links TRBV4-2 with TRBJ2-3, with 7 bases fitting TRBD2. The ends lost 0 bases at V and 1 base at J; junction bases unmatched: 1. Looked up from germline, CDR1 is LGHNA and CDR2 is YNFKEQ. CDR3 length: 15 amino acids. The CDR3 is CASSQDGGGTDTQYF. The DNA of the CDR3 is TGTGCCAGCAGCCAAGATGGGGGGGGCACAGATACGCAGTATTTT.

This clonotype showed up just a few times. The chain joins TRBV7-9 to TRBJ1-2; D is perhaps TRBD1 (5 bases). Trimming removed 5 bases from V and 6 bases from J, with 31 bases in between. Germline CDR1 SEHNR, CDR2 FQNEAQ (reference sequence). The CDR3 length is 19 residues. The CDR3 here is CASSHPPYRRGAIRDGYTF. The CDR3 coding sequence is TGTGCCAGCAGCCATCCCCCGTACAGGAGAGGGGCGATTCGCGATGGCTACACCTTC.